What follows are 9 T cell receptor beta chains derived from one specimen sequenced in a study of beta chain features in type 1 diabetes. Every bit of the isolated RNA underwent reverse transcription, so sequencing read expressed TCRB transcripts. Assay used: immunoSEQ multiplex PCR; TCRdb lists only in-frame clones, some missing. This table holds 900,000 or so clones, about a sixth found once. The sample taken for sequencing was naive CD4+ T cells from blood. These receptors all stem from a woman younger than 30 in good health.

V and J are TRBV5-5 and TRBJ2-5, with TRBD1 matching 7 bases. Germline CDR1 reads SGHKS; CDR2 reads YYEKEE (reference sequence). Trimming removed 4 bases from V and 5 bases from J; junction bases left unmatched: 8. This CDR3 has 14 amino acids. In DNA form, the CDR3 reads TGTGCCAGCAGCCGTGAGGGGGCAGCGGAGACCCAGTACTTC. Its protein is CASSREGAAETQYF.

In its sample, this clone was seen a few times. The gene calls are TRBV9 and TRBJ1-5; D not resolved. CDR3 length: 15 amino acids. Germline-derived CDR1 and CDR2 are SGDLS and YYNGEE. V shed 1 base and J shed 6 bases, with 14 bases lying between them. CDR3 in amino acids: CASSVSGSTGQPQHF. CDR3 coding DNA: TGTGCCAGCAGCGTATCAGGCAGTACCGGTCAGCCCCAGCATTTT.

The gene calls are TRBV7-9 and TRBJ1-2, with D uncertain. There are 14 residues in the CDR3. Germline CDR1 SEHNR, CDR2 FQNEAQ (reference sequence). V lost 5 bases and J 4 bases, leaving 14 bases between the germline ends. CDR3 in amino acids: CASSAFGAFYGYTF. The CDR3 coding sequence is TGTGCCAGCAGCGCCTTCGGCGCCTTCTATGGCTACACCTTC.

The rearrangement links TRBV7-9 to TRBJ2-7; D may correspond to TRBD1 or TRBD2 (6 bases each). The CDR3 consists of 14 residues. The V end was cut by 1 base, the J end by 3 bases, with 10 bases between. Germline values: CDR1 SEHNR, CDR2 FQNEAQ (reference sequence). This CDR3 is CASSLVEGGYEQYF. The CDR3 DNA reads TGTGCCAGCAGCTTAGTCGAGGGGGGCTACGAGCAGTACTTC.

This clone was detected a few times. The chain combines TRBV28 with TRBJ1-2, with a tentative D call TRBD1 (5 bases). Trimming left V 6 bases short and J 4 bases short, with 18 bases between. Per germline, CDR1 MDHEN and CDR2 SYDVKM. This CDR3 contains 15 residues. CDR3 nucleotide sequence: TGTGCCAGCAGCCGGACCAACCCGGGACCCTATGGCTACACCTTC. Amino acid sequence: CASSRTNPGPYGYTF.

There are a few counts of this clone. The rearrangement links TRBV29-1 to TRBJ2-1; D is uncertain. This CDR3 is built from 14 residues. Trimming removed 7 bases at V and 4 bases at J, with 17 bases between. Per the germline V gene, CDR1 is SQVTM and CDR2 is ANQGSEA. The CDR3 protein is CSGGRRRGYNEQFF. CDR3 nucleotide sequence: TGCAGCGGTGGGCGGCGCCGAGGTTACAATGAGCAGTTCTTC.

This chain links TRBV2 with TRBJ2-2; D unclear. The CDR3 consists of 13 residues. The germline V and J ends were trimmed by 3 bases and 3 bases, with 5 bases remaining between them. Germline loops: CDR1 SNHLY, CDR2 FYNNEI. The DNA for the CDR3 is TGTGCCAGCAGTGATCAAGACACCGGGGAGCTGTTTTTT. The encoded protein is CASSDQDTGELFF.

This clone was seen more than once but under ten times. Distinct nucleotide sequences in the sample also encode this CDR3. The chain is built from TRBV18 and TRBJ2-1; the D gene is possibly TRBD2 (5 bases). This CDR3 is 15 amino acids long. Trimming shortened V by 3 bases and J by 0 bases, and 9 bases separated the two germline ends. CDR1 is KGHSH, CDR2 LQKENI, per germline. CDR3 region: CASSPREGSYNEQFF. CDR3 in DNA: TGTGCCAGCTCACCCCGCGAGGGCTCCTACAATGAGCAGTTCTTC.

As regards this clone: Other DNA sequences in the same sample also yield this CDR3. V usage is TRBV18 and J usage is TRBJ2-7; D possibly corresponds to TRBD2 (5 bases). Per germline, CDR1 KGHSH and CDR2 LQKENI. This CDR3 comprises 14 residues. Trimming stripped 1 base from V and 2 bases from J, with 9 bases between. The CDR3 coding sequence is TGTGCCAGCTCACCACGCTCCGGGACCTACGAGCAGTACTTC. It encodes CASSPRSGTYEQYF. Supplemented by reference TRBV18 and TRBJ2-7, the full variable domain reads NAGVMQNPRHLVRRRGQEARLRCSPMKGHSHVYWYRQLPEEGLKFMVYLQKENIIDESGMPKERFSAEFPKEGPSILRIQQVVRGDSAAYFCASSPRSGTYEQYFGPGTRLTVT.